This T cell receptor (beta chain) was sequenced for a study of OX40 agonist ivuxolimab in advanced cancers. The wider study: Prior therapy, whether anti-PD-1, anti-PD-L1 or anti-CTLA-4, was allowed, and approximately 37% had some. General study findings and limits: Averaging showed that CD8+ T cells had more expanded clones than CD4+ did.

In regard to this clone: The antigen is undetermined.

Using immunoSEQ multiplex PCR, the repertoire was profiled, and TCRdb retains in-frame clones only, with some absent. Here the sample spans approximately 11,000 clones, approximately 80% being singletons. CDR1 and CDR2 (germline): MDHEN, SYDVKM. The CDR3 is made up of 16 amino acids. The germline V and J ends were trimmed by 4 bases and 3 bases, with 15 bases remaining between them. Here the sequenced sample was CD4+ or CD8+ T cells sorted from blood, taken in a trial of the OX40 agonist ivuxolimab. The chain employs TRBV28 and TRBJ2-2; D may be TRBD2 (5 bases). The clonotype comes from an adult with an advanced solid tumor such as melanoma, head and neck, liver or kidney cancer. This CDR3 is CASSSDSVMYTGELFF. Written as DNA, the CDR3 is TGTGCCAGCAGTTCGGACTCTGTAATGTACACCGGGGAGCTGTTTTTT.